One and the same sample provided the 24 T cell receptor beta chains below, sequenced in a study of blood T cell repertoires in COVID-19 (dated by TCRdb to the early 2020s). The library was generated by the immunoSEQ multiplex PCR assay. The table comes from immuneACCESS by way of TCRdb, which keeps in-frame sequences with V and J called. Part of the clones is missing from these tables; in studies checked, under half for an unresolved V gene and the rest for unknown reasons. For this sample the table gives roughly 500,000 clones, of which roughly nine tenths were detected only once. The ten largest account for 0.9% of the sample. The material sequenced was peripheral blood. Source of these receptors: a man younger than 35 with COVID-19, enrolled during active disease.

The V call is TRBV3-1 (or the pseudogene TRBV3-2), the J call TRBJ1-6; 10 nucleotides agree with TRBD1. The J segment lost 10 bases and the V segment lost 6 bases, leaving 6 bases of the junction unmatched. This CDR3 contains 14 residues. The germline gives CDR1 LGHDT, CDR2 YNNKEL (reference sequence). CDR3 region: CASRTGGGGSPLHF. The CDR3 nucleotides are TGTGCCAGCAGGACAGGGGGCGGAGGATCACCCCTCCACTTT.

The rearrangement joins TRBV6-5 to TRBJ1-1, with 7 bases matching TRBD1. Per germline, CDR1 MNHEY and CDR2 SVGAGI. CDR3 size: 13 residues. The ends lost 6 bases at V and 7 bases at J; junction bases unmatched: 8. For the CDR3, the DNA is TGTGCCAGCAGACAGGACAGGCGGTTTGAAGCTTTCTTT. Its translation is CASRQDRRFEAFF.

The J gene is TRBJ2-3, the V gene TRBV5-1; TRBD2 matches 15 bases. J lost 14 bases, V lost 4 bases, and 8 bases had no gene match. CDR3 length: 14 residues. CDR1 and CDR2 from the germline V gene are SGHRS and YFSETQ. This chain's CDR3 is CASSTGLAGGPRYF. The DNA of the CDR3 is TGCGCCAGCAGCACTGGACTAGCGGGAGGGCCAAGGTATTTT. Using reference TRBV5-1 and TRBJ2-3 for the parts outside the CDR3, the full variable domain is KAGVTQTPRYLIKTRGQQVTLSCSPISGHRSVSWYQQTPGQGLQFLFEYFSETQRNKGNFPGRFSGRQFSNSRSEMNVSTLELGDSALYLCASSTGLAGGPRYFGPGTRLTVL.

The chain employs TRBV7-2 and TRBJ1-2; weak D call: TRBD1 (6 bases). The CDR3 is 14 residues long. Germline CDR1 SGHTA, CDR2 FQGNSA. Trimming shortened V by 5 bases and J by 1 base, and 11 bases separated the two germline ends. This CDR3 is CASSTSQGNYGYTF. The CDR3 DNA reads TGTGCCAGCAGCACCTCACAGGGTAACTATGGCTACACCTTC.

The V gene is TRBV18, the J gene TRBJ1-4; D gene ambiguous. The CDR3 covers 15 residues. V was shortened by 2 bases and J by 5 bases, with 12 bases between the two germline ends. The germline V gene encodes CDR1 KGHSH and CDR2 LQKENI. CDR3 region: CASSPGVGKNEKLFF. The CDR3 region has the DNA TGTGCCAGCTCACCAGGAGTTGGCAAAAATGAAAAACTGTTTTTT.

This clone was picked up one time. The chain combines TRBV2 with TRBJ1-6, with a tentative D call TRBD1 (5 bases). Trimming stripped 2 bases from V and 4 bases from J, with 6 bases between. There are 14 residues in the CDR3. CDR1 and CDR2 (germline): SNHLY, FYNNEI. The DNA of the CDR3 is TGTGCCAGCAGTGAACAGGGTTATAATTCACCCCTCCACTTT. Translating it yields CASSEQGYNSPLHF.

CDR3 DNA: TGTGCCAGCAGTGGGGGGACAGGGGGAAATAGCAATCAGCCCCAGCATTTT. Protein product: CASSGGTGGNSNQPQHF. V is TRBV6-1 and J is TRBJ1-5, with 11 bases lining up with TRBD1. V dropped 4 bases and J dropped 0; count of bases not matched to a gene: 5. CDR1 and CDR2 (germline): MNHNS, SASEGT. CDR3 length: 17 residues.

The J gene is TRBJ2-5, the V gene TRBV2; 7 bases are a match to TRBD1. Germline CDR1 is SNHLY and CDR2 is FYNNEI. V was pared by 7 bases and J by 5 bases, with 13 bases of the junction left unmatched. CDR3 size: 15 residues. The CDR3 region is CASILRQGILETQYF. CDR3 sequence (DNA): TGTGCCAGCATCCTTCGACAGGGTATCTTGGAGACCCAGTACTTC.

Only one count was recorded for this clone. This chain links TRBV5-1 with TRBJ2-5, with 8 bases identical to TRBD2. CDR3 length: 15 amino acids. Germline-derived CDR1 and CDR2 are SGHRS and YFSETQ. The trim removed 3 bases at V and 1 base at J, leaving 5 bases unmatched. The CDR3 DNA follows: TGCGCCAGCAGCTGGGTCGGGGGGGCCCAAGAGACCCAGTACTTC. Translating it yields CASSWVGGAQETQYF.

This clone was found once. The rearrangement joins TRBV7-8 to TRBJ2-1; TRBD2 aligns across 10 bases. V was pared by 5 bases and J by 5 bases, with 15 bases of the junction left unmatched. CDR3 length equals 18 residues. Germline CDR1 and CDR2: SGHVS and FQNEAQ. The CDR3 sequence is CASSEPWVAGGGDNEQFF. Here the CDR3 DNA reads TGTGCCAGCAGCGAACCGTGGGTAGCGGGGGGAGGTGACAATGAGCAGTTCTTC.

In regard to this clone: The same CDR3 can be traced to other DNA sequences in this sample. The rearrangement uses TRBV5-1 and TRBJ2-7, with TRBD2 matching over 10 bases. The V segment lost 3 bases and the J segment 0 bases; nucleotides outside the gene matches: 3. Germline CDR1 and CDR2: SGHRS and YFSETQ. This CDR3 contains 15 residues. CDR3 in DNA: TGCGCCAGCAGCTGGACTAGCGGAAGCTCCTACGAGCAGTACTTC. This gives the protein CASSWTSGSSYEQYF.

This sequence joins TRBV19 and TRBJ1-1, with D uncertain. V lost 7 bases and J 5 bases, leaving 11 bases between the germline ends. The length of the CDR3 is 12 residues. Looked up from germline, CDR1 is LNHDA and CDR2 is SQIVND (reference sequence). DNA for the CDR3: TGTGCCAGTACTGCGAGAGGAACTGAAGCTTTCTTT. Its protein product is CASTARGTEAFF.

The V and J genes are TRBV7-2 and TRBJ2-3; no definite D call. V lost 1 base and J 3 bases, leaving 11 bases between the germline ends. The CDR3 spans 15 residues. Germline CDR1 SGHTA, CDR2 FQGNSA. The CDR3 DNA reads TGTGCCAGCAGCTTAGTGTGGGCAAGGACAGATACGCAGTATTTT. Translating gives CASSLVWARTDTQYF.

CDR3 DNA sequence: TGTGCCACCATAAGGAGGCCGAGAAGAAACGAGCAGTACTTC. Translating gives CATIRRPRRNEQYF. The V gene is TRBV11-2, the J gene TRBJ2-7; tentative D call: TRBD2 (5 bases). CDR1 SGHAT and CDR2 FQNNGV come from the germline V gene. The CDR3 length is 14 residues. V gave up 10 bases and J gave up 5 bases, with 21 bases separating them.

The chain employs TRBV9 and TRBJ1-5; no definite D call. The V end lost 4 bases, the J end lost 5 bases, and 16 bases lay between the germline ends. The CDR3 is made up of 15 amino acids. Germline V gene lookup returns CDR1 SGDLS and CDR2 YYNGEE. The CDR3 region is CASSLSDGEDQPQHF. The CDR3 bases are TGTGCCAGCAGCTTATCGGACGGGGAAGATCAGCCCCAGCATTTT.

The chain uses TRBV11-3 and TRBJ2-3; 7 bases map to TRBD2. The CDR3 extends over 15 amino acids. The germline gives CDR1 SGHNT, CDR2 YENEEA. Trimming took 4 bases from V and 5 from J; bases not matched to a gene: 9. CDR3 sequence: CASSSFSERGDTQYF. The CDR3 DNA sequence: TGTGCCAGCAGCTCTTTCTCCGAGCGGGGAGATACGCAGTATTTT.

This rearrangement joins TRBV12-3 or TRBV12-4 to TRBJ2-1, with 10 bases that match TRBD2. CDR3 length equals 12 residues. V lost 4 bases to trimming and J lost 11 bases; unmatched junction nucleotides: 2. The CDR3 DNA follows: TGTGCCAGCAGTTGGACTAGCGGAAAGCAGTTCTTC. It translates to CASSWTSGKQFF.

The DNA for the CDR3 is TGTGCCAGTAGTATCAGACAGGCGTCCTACGAGCAGTACTTC. Protein product: CASSIRQASYEQYF. The chain joins TRBV19 to TRBJ2-7, with D tentatively TRBD1 (6 bases). The CDR3 covers 14 residues. V was pared by 3 bases and J by 1 base, with 10 bases between. Per the germline V gene, CDR1 is LNHDA and CDR2 is SQIVND (reference sequence). The full variable domain, in which reference TRBV19 and TRBJ2-7 provide the parts outside the CDR3, is DGGITQSPKYLFRKEGQNVTLSCEQNLNHDAMYWYRQDPGQGLRLIYYSQIVNDFQKGDIAEGYSVSREKKESFPLTVTSAQKNPTAFYLCASSIRQASYEQYFGPGTRLTVT.

V usage is TRBV27 and J usage is TRBJ1-2; D may be TRBD1 (5 bases). Trimming took 7 bases from V and 8 from J, leaving 17 bases between them. Germline V lookup: CDR1 MNHEY, CDR2 SMNVEV (reference sequence). There are 13 residues in the CDR3. Here the CDR3 reads CASKPPGGEGYTF. The CDR3 region has the DNA TGTGCCAGCAAACCACCGGGAGGGGAAGGCTACACCTTC.

This clone was picked up many times. The sample carries other DNA sequences with the same CDR3. The J gene is TRBJ1-2, the V gene TRBV19, with TRBD1 identical over 10 bases. CDR3 size: 14 residues. V lost 6 bases, J lost 8 bases, and 9 bases stayed unmatched. The germline V gene encodes CDR1 LNHDA and CDR2 SQIVND (reference sequence). CDR3 bases: TGTGCCAGTAGCCACCCCGGGACAGGGGTAGGCTACACCTTC. Translation gives CASSHPGTGVGYTF. Together with reference TRBV19 and TRBJ1-2, the CDR3 gives the full variable domain: DGGITQSPKYLFRKEGQNVTLSCEQNLNHDAMYWYRQDPGQGLRLIYYSQIVNDFQKGDIAEGYSVSREKKESFPLTVTSAQKNPTAFYLCASSHPGTGVGYTFGSGTRLTVV.

The V call is TRBV5-1, the J call TRBJ2-5, with no clear D. This CDR3 is 15 amino acids long. Per the germline V gene, CDR1 is SGHRS and CDR2 is YFSETQ. V was cut by 2 bases and J by 0 bases, with 11 bases left in between. CDR3 nucleotide sequence: TGCGCCAGCAGCTTTCTACCACAGAACCAAGAGACCCAGTACTTC. It is translated as CASSFLPQNQETQYF.

V usage is TRBV6-1 and J usage is TRBJ1-2, with D uncertain. Per germline, CDR1 MNHNS and CDR2 SASEGT. The germline V and J ends were trimmed by 2 bases and 1 base, with 11 bases remaining between them. The CDR3 totals 15 residues. The CDR3 DNA reads TGTGCCAGCAGTGAATCAATCGAGGGTAACTATGGCTACACCTTC. Translation: CASSESIEGNYGYTF.

The rearrangement links TRBV6-5 to TRBJ1-1; 8 positions agree with TRBD1. CDR3 length: 14 residues. V trimming: 5 bases; J trimming: 5 bases; junction bases outside the gene matches: 7. Germline V gene data show CDR1 as MNHEY and CDR2 as SVGAGI. CDR3 amino acids: CASSLRTGMTEAFF. The CDR3 DNA follows: TGTGCCAGCAGTCTCAGGACAGGGATGACTGAAGCTTTCTTT.

This chain joins TRBV14 and TRBJ2-5, with unresolved D. Trimming shortened V by 0 bases and J by 7 bases, and 9 bases separated the two germline ends. The germline CDR1 and CDR2 sequences are SGHDN and FVKESK. The CDR3 is 13 residues long. The CDR3 protein is CASSQDRGGTQYF. CDR3 sequence (DNA): TGTGCCAGCAGCCAAGATCGTGGCGGGACCCAGTACTTC.